The present T cell receptor beta chain was sequenced within a study of OX40 agonist ivuxolimab in advanced cancers. At the level of the study: The patients received agonistic anti-OX40 (CD134) antibody ivuxolimab. Partial responses were achieved by three patients: one hepatocellular carcinoma, two cutaneous melanoma. Of the participants, approximately 36% had some prior anti-PD-1, anti-PD-L1 or anti-CTLA-4 therapy, which was allowed.

Losses at the gene ends were 0 bases for V and 1 base for J; bases not matched to a gene: 1. There are 15 residues in the CDR3. Germline V gene sequence: CDR1 SGHRS, CDR2 YFSETQ. Whole-study results and caveats: Low normalized T-cell clonal expansion was also seen in some nonresponders.

The repertoire was sequenced with immunoSEQ multiplex PCR; TCRdb's copy has only in-frame clones and lacks some. The profile shows under 85,000 clones, about 88% of them singletons. To note about this clone: What it binds is unknown.

This chain uses TRBV5-1 with TRBJ2-5; 9 bases align to TRBD2. This sequence was found in an adult with an advanced solid tumor such as melanoma, head and neck, liver or kidney cancer. Sequencing was performed on CD4+ or CD8+ T cells sorted from blood, taken in a trial of the OX40 agonist ivuxolimab. The CDR3 DNA reads as TGCGCCAGCAGCTTGGGGACTAGCGCCCAAGAGACCCAGTACTTC. As protein: CASSLGTSAQETQYF.